The 10 T cell receptor beta chains below come from one sample, sequenced in a study of Ad26.COV2.S vaccination and SARS-CoV-2 variants (dated by TCRdb to the early 2020s). The treatment or condition label, read with the paper, signifies: some 20 received Ad26.COV2.S at low or high dose, single or two shots; roughly 5 received placebo; per-sample allocation not given. Repertoires of vaccine and placebo recipients were sequenced from samples taken on day 63 after the first injection. Library preparation used the immunoSEQ multiplex PCR assay. The immuneACCESS repertoire file appears here via TCRdb, limited to in-frame rearrangements. These files lack a portion of the clones; in checked studies, under half of the deficit traces to unresolved V genes, and the cause of the others is not known. Here the sample has hundreds of thousands of clones; 85% occur a single time. The top ten constitute 2.5% to 3.5% of the sample.

Here the sequenced sample was peripheral blood, taken in a trial of Ad26.COV2.S vaccine versus placebo. The receptors here all came from a person aged 18-65 years who received the Ad26.COV2.S COVID-19 vaccine or a placebo.

The rearrangement uses TRBV5-6 and TRBJ2-3; possible D gene TRBD1, 6 bases. CDR3 size: 15 residues. The V gene's germline CDR1 is SGHDT and CDR2 YYEEEE. Trimming took off 4 bases at V and 0 bases at J, with 12 bases between the two ends. The CDR3 sequence is CASSHVTGSTDTQYF. As DNA, the CDR3 is TGTGCCAGCAGCCATGTGACAGGCAGCACAGATACGCAGTATTTT.

The chain combines TRBV28 with TRBJ1-1, with D maybe TRBD1 (6 bases). Trimming shortened V by 5 bases and J by 1 base, and 11 bases separated the two germline ends. CDR1 is MDHEN and CDR2 is SYDVKM in the germline V gene. This CDR3 is built from 14 residues. CDR3 sequence: CASSPDRPNTEAFF. CDR3 sequence (DNA): TGTGCCAGCAGTCCCGACAGGCCGAACACTGAAGCTTTCTTT.

This clone was observed a single time. The genes are TRBV7-2 and TRBJ2-1; a possible D gene is TRBD2 (6 bases). Trimming left V 6 bases short and J 3 bases short, with 15 bases between. The V gene's germline CDR1 is SGHTA and CDR2 FQGNSA. This CDR3 has 15 amino acids. This CDR3 is CASRKNSGDYNEQFF. Written as DNA, the CDR3 is TGTGCCAGCAGAAAGAACTCGGGGGACTACAATGAGCAGTTCTTC.

The sample holds a few counts of this clone. The chain recombines TRBV7-9 with TRBJ1-4, with a tentative D call TRBD1 (5 bases). This CDR3 comprises 14 residues. CDR1 is SEHNR and CDR2 is FQNEAQ in the germline V gene (reference sequence). With 7 bases removed from V and 5 bases from J, the gap between germline ends came to 14 bases. CDR3 DNA sequence: TGTGCCAGCACCCCGGGACGGGGGAATGAAAAACTGTTTTTT. Residues: CASTPGRGNEKLFF. Drawing the rest from reference TRBV7-9 and TRBJ1-4, the complete variable domain is DTGVSQNPRHKITKRGQNVTFRCDPISEHNRLYWYRQTLGQGPEFLTYFQNEAQLEKSRLLSDRFSAERPKGSFSTLEIQRTEQGDSAMYLCASTPGRGNEKLFFGSGTQLSVL.

The chain's CDR3 is CASSLLSGEVGEKLFF. The CDR3 DNA reads TGTGCCAGCAGTTTATTATCGGGAGAAGTGGGGGAAAAACTGTTTTTT. This chain uses TRBV28 with TRBJ1-4; D gene ambiguous. CDR3 length equals 16 residues. Germline V CDR1 and CDR2: MDHEN, SYDVKM. Trimming removed 1 base from V and 8 bases from J, with 17 bases in between.

This chain connects TRBV4-3 to TRBJ2-3; the match to TRBD2 covers 11 bases. This CDR3 region has 17 residues. V shed 4 bases, J shed 4 bases, and the junction held 10 bases outside the gene matches. Germline assignment: CDR1 LGHNA and CDR2 YSLEER. The CDR3 sequence: CASSPTRDSGGADTQYF. For the CDR3, the DNA is TGCGCCAGCAGCCCAACGAGAGATAGCGGGGGGGCAGATACGCAGTATTTT.

The chain carries TRBV30 and TRBJ1-4; 7 bases are shared with TRBD1. V trimming: 2 bases; J trimming: 4 bases; junction bases outside the gene matches: 7. The CDR3 length is 15 residues. CDR1 and CDR2 from the germline V gene are GTSNPN and SVGIG (reference sequence). Written as DNA, the CDR3 is TGTGCCTGGAGTAGGGCGGGACAGCGTAATGAAAAACTGTTTTTT. As protein: CAWSRAGQRNEKLFF.

The genes are TRBV27 and TRBJ2-3; 13 positions agree with TRBD2. CDR1 and CDR2 (germline): MNHEY, SMNVEV (reference sequence). The CDR3 has 16 residues. V was clipped by 5 bases and J by 3 bases; unmatched bases: 5. The CDR3 bases are TGTGCCAGCAGTGGCCGGACTAGCGGGAGAACAGATACGCAGTATTTT. This encodes CASSGRTSGRTDTQYF.

This clone was seen a single time. The chain uses TRBV6-5 and TRBJ1-5; TRBD1 matches 7 bases. Germline assignment: CDR1 MNHEY and CDR2 SVGAGI. This CDR3 contains 15 residues. The J segment lost 3 bases and the V segment lost 8 bases, leaving 10 bases of the junction unmatched. CDR3 amino acids: CASGRGGVNNQPQHF. For the CDR3, the DNA is TGTGCCAGCGGCAGGGGGGGTGTTAACAATCAGCCCCAGCATTTT.

This sequence joins TRBV6-5 and TRBJ2-7, with TRBD2 matching 10 bases. Germline assignment: CDR1 MNHEY and CDR2 SVGAGI. Trimming took 0 bases from V and 5 from J; bases not matched to a gene: 4. The CDR3 spans 15 residues. CDR3 loop: CASSYSAGGSHEQYF. For the CDR3, the DNA is TGTGCCAGCAGTTACTCAGCGGGAGGGTCCCACGAGCAGTACTTC.